The clone carrying this T cell receptor (beta chain) has a handful of counts. This record belongs to a study of blood T cell repertoires in COVID-19. Background on the study: The United States, Italy and Spain provided the acute and convalescent COVID-19 samples.

The data were produced by immunoSEQ multiplex PCR, yet TCRdb's version contains in-frame clones alone and is incomplete. The sample gives 150,000 or so clones, around 84% of which show up once; around 35% is in the top ten. CDR3 size: 15 residues. Per germline, CDR1 LNHNV and CDR2 YYDKDF (reference sequence). V lost 0 bases to trimming and J lost 1 base, with 9 bases between them. This chain uses TRBV15 with TRBJ1-1; D unclear. The source of this sequence is a human donor in a cohort sampled during active COVID-19. The source material was peripheral blood. CDR3 sequence: CATSRDGRRNTEAFF. In DNA form, the CDR3 reads TGTGCCACCAGCAGAGATGGCCGGAGGAACACTGAAGCTTTCTTT.